Here is one T cell receptor beta chain with its context. CDR1 and CDR2 from the germline V gene are LGHNA and YNFKEQ. CDR3 length: 15 residues. The V and J ends lost 3 bases and 7 bases, in that order; junction bases with no gene match: 12. This entry is derived from a study of technical replicates of blood from a handful of donors. The repertoire was sequenced with immunoSEQ multiplex PCR; TCRdb's copy has only in-frame clones and lacks some. The repertoire holds around 49,000 clones, with about 96% as singletons. The material sequenced was T cells isolated from PBMCs. This chain joins TRBV4-2 and TRBJ2-7, with 7 nucleotides matching TRBD2. This clonotype was obtained from a human donor in good health. CDR3: CASSQGGREYWEQYF. The CDR3 nucleotides read TGTGCCAGCAGCCAGGGCGGGCGGGAGTATTGGGAGCAGTACTTC.